The sequence of this T cell receptor beta chain was determined in a study of shared clonotypes between healthy human individuals. Study-wide context: Donors were a couple of women and three men aged 18 to 49. The study used three CD4 naive, three CD4 memory, two CD8 naive and one CD8 memory plate per donor.

The CDR3 extends over 13 amino acids. The germline gives CDR1 SGHRS, CDR2 YFSETQ. The V end lost 4 bases, the J end lost 4 bases, and 11 bases lay between the germline ends. Sequencing used immunoSEQ multiplex PCR; TCRdb keeps in-frame clones, though not all of them. The sample records around 1,100,000 clones, 60% to 80% being singletons. Of note for this clone: Its antigen is currently unknown.

Whole-study results and caveats: In having few donors, the study represented limited genetic and exposure-history diversity. For naive CD4 cells, 4% to 5% of clonotypes were shared across a handful of donors.

This TCR was sampled from a man aged 18 to 29 in good health. Some clones in this sample may be carry-over from other donors' samples. V and J are TRBV5-1 and TRBJ1-2, with D possibly being TRBD1 (6 bases). Sequencing was carried out using memory CD4+ T cells from PBMCs. Regarding subset: CD45RA-negative fraction. CDR3 DNA: TGCGCCAGCAGCCCCTCGGACAGCTATGGCTACACCTTC. Encoded protein: CASSPSDSYGYTF.